This T cell receptor beta chain came from a study of spatial heterogeneity in lung cancer. The time point: sample taken at primary tumor resection. One entry per CDR3 protein, called by TCRdb with MiXCR from the 5' RACE reads. The sample includes 20,000 to 25,000 distinct CDR3 sequences, approximately 9% of them seen just once. Study-level results: The study found that expanded intratumoral alpha and beta TCR counts tracked tumor mutation counts.

The CDR3 has 17 residues. Unmatched junction bases numbered 13, after V lost 7 bases and J lost 4 bases. Germline V CDR1 and CDR2: WNHNN, SYGVQD (reference sequence). This clonotype was detected only a few times. Its antigen is still unknown. The source material was lung tumor tissue, sampled at surgery. This TCR derives from a male donor with early-stage non-small cell lung cancer. V is TRBV10-1 and J is TRBJ2-3, with 11 bases lining up with TRBD2. The CDR3 region is CASTPWGSGGAPDTQYF. For the CDR3, the DNA is TGCGCCAGCACCCCCTGGGGTAGCGGGGGGGCTCCAGATACGCAGTATTTT.